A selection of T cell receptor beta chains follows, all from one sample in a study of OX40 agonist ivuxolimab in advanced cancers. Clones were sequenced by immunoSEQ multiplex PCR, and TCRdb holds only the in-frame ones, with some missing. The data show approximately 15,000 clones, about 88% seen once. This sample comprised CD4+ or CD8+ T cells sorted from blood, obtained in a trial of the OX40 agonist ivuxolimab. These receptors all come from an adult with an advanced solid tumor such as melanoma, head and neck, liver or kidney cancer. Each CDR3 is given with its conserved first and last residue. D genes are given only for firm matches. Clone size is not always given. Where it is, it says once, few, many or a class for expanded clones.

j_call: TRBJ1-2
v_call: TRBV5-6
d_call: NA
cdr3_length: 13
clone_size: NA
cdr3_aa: CAWSVQAPDGYTF
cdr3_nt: TGTGCCTGGAGTGTACAGGCTCCCGATGGCTACACCTTC

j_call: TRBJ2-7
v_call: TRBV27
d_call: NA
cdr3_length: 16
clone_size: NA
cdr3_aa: CASSAHRVQLDYEQYF
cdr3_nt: TGTGCCAGCAGTGCACACAGGGTCCAACTAGACTACGAGCAGTACTTC

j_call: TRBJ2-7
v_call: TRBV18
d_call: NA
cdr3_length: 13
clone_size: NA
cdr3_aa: CASSPPDRGEQYF
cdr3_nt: TGTGCCAGCTCACCACCGGACCGGGGCGAGCAGTACTTC

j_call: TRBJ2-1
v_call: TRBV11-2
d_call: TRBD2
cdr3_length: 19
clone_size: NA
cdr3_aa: CASSLAGTSGKRLSNEQFF
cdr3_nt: TGTGCCAGCAGCTTAGCGGGTACTAGCGGGAAGAGGCTAAGCAATGAGCAGTTCTTC

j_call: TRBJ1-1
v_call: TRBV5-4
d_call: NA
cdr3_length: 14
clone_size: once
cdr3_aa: CASSFASLNTEAFF
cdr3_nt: TGTGCCAGCAGCTTCGCGTCTCTGAACACTGAAGCTTTCTTT

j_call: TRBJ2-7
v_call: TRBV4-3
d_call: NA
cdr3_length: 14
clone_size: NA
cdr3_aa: CASSQGRGFYEQYF
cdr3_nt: TGCGCCAGCAGCCAAGGGCGAGGGTTCTACGAGCAGTACTTC

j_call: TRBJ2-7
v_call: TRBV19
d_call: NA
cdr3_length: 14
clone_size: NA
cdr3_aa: CASSIGGRSYEQYF
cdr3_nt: TGTGCCAGTAGTATAGGGGGTAGATCCTACGAGCAGTACTTC

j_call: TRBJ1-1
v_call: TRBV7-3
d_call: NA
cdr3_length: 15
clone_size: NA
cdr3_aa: CASSLVLEKNTEAFF
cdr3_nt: TGTGCCAGCAGCTTAGTTCTGGAGAAGAACACTGAAGCTTTCTTT

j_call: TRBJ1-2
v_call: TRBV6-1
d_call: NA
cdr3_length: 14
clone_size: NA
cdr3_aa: CASSPLGSNYGYTF
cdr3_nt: TGTGCCAGCAGCCCTCTGGGGAGTAACTATGGCTACACCTTC

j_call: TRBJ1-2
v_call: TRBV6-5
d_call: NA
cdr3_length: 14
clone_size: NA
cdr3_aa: CASSYVGSSYGYTF
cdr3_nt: TGTGCCAGCAGTTATGTGGGGAGTTCCTATGGCTACACCTTC

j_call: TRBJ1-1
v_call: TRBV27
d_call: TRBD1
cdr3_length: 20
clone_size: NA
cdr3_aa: CASENRGDPGQGSTNTEAFF
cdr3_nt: TGTGCCAGCGAAAACCGCGGGGACCCGGGACAGGGAAGTACGAACACTGAAGCTTTCTTT

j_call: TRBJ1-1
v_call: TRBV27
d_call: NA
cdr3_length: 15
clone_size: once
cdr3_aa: CASSSIDRMNTEAFF
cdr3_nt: TGTGCCAGCAGTTCTATTGACAGGATGAACACTGAAGCTTTCTTT

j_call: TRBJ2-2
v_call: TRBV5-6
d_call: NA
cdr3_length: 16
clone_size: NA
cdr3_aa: CASSFGRAVFTGELFF
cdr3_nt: TGTGCCAGCAGCTTTGGCAGGGCGGTTTTCACCGGGGAGCTGTTTTTT

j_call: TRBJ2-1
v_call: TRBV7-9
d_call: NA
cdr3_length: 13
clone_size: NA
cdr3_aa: CASSPFVDNEQFF
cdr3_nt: TGTGCCAGCAGTCCCTTTGTGGATAATGAGCAGTTCTTC

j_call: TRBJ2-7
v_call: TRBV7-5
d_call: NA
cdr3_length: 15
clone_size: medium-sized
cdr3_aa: CASSLRGARAYEQYF
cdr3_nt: TGTGCCAGCAGCTTACGGGGGGCCAGGGCCTACGAGCAGTACTTC

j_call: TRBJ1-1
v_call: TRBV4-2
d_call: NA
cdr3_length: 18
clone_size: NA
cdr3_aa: CASSQEVPGPSWNTEAFF
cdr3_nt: TGTGCCAGCAGCCAAGAAGTTCCGGGGCCTAGCTGGAACACTGAAGCTTTCTTT

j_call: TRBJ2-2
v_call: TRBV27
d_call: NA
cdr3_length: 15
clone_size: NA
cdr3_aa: CASSPARTNTGELFF
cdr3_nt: TGTGCCAGCAGTCCCGCTAGGACCAACACCGGGGAGCTGTTTTTT

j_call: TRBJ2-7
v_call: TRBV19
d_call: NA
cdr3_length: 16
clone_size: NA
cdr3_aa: CASRGPGLGDFWEQYF
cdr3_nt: TGTGCCAGTAGGGGGCCTGGGCTAGGGGATTTTTGGGAGCAGTACTTC

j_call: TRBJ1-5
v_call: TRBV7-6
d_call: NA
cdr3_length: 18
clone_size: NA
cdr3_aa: CASSPSPDGAVTRQPQHF
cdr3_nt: TGTGCCAGCAGCCCCAGTCCGGACGGGGCGGTTACTCGGCAGCCCCAGCATTTT

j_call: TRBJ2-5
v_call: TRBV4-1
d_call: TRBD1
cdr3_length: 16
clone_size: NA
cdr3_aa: CASSQGRRDRGETQYF
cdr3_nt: TGCGCCAGCAGCCAAGGACGCCGGGACAGAGGGGAGACCCAGTACTTC

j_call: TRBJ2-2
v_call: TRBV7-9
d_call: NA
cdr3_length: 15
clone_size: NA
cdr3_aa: CASRLRTANTGELFF
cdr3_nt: TGTGCCAGCAGGCTGAGGACAGCGAACACCGGGGAGCTGTTTTTT

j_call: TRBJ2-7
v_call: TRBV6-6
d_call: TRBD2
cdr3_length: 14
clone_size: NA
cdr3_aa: CASSSGLASYEQYF
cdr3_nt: TGTGCCAGCAGTTCCGGACTAGCGTCATACGAGCAGTACTTC

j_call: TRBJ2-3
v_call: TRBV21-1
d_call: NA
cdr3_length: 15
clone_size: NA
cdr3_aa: CASNSGVVSTDTQYF
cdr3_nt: TGTGCCAGCAACTCAGGGGTAGTTAGCACAGATACGCAGTATTTT

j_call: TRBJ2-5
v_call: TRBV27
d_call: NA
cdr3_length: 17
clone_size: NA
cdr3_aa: CASSFIGAIPTQETQYF
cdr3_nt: TGTGCCAGCAGTTTTATCGGGGCGATCCCCACCCAAGAGACCCAGTACTTC

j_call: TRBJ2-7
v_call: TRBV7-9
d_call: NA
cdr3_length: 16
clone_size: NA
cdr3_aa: CASSPAPRGSSYEQYF
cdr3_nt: TGTGCCAGCAGCCCCGCCCCGAGGGGGTCCTCCTACGAGCAGTACTTC

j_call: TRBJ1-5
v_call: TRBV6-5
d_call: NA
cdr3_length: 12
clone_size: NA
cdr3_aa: CASSPGVPAQHF
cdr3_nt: TGTGCCAGCAGCCCCGGGGTACCGGCCCAGCATTTT

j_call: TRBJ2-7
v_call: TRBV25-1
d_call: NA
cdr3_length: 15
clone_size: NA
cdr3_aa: CASSEYNSAAYEQYF
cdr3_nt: TGTGCCAGCAGTGAATATAATAGCGCGGCCTACGAGCAGTACTTC

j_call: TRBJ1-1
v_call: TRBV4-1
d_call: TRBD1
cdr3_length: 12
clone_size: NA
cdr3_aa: CASSPRQGEAFF
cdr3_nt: TGCGCCAGCAGTCCTAGACAGGGTGAAGCTTTCTTT

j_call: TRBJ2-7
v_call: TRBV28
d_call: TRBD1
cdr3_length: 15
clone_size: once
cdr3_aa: CASSKQGVPSYEQYF
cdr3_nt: TGTGCCAGCAGTAAGCAGGGGGTCCCCTCCTACGAGCAGTACTTC

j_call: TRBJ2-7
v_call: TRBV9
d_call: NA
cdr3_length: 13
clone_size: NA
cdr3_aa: CASSVSGAYEQYF
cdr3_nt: TGTGCCAGCAGCGTATCAGGGGCCTACGAGCAGTACTTC

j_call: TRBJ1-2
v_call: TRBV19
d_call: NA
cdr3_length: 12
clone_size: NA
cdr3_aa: CASRDFNSGYTF
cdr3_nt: TGTGCCAGTAGAGATTTCAACTCTGGCTACACCTTC

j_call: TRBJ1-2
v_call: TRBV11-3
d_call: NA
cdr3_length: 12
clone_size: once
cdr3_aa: CASSLTVYGYTF
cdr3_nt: TGTGCCAGCAGCTTGACAGTCTATGGCTACACCTTC

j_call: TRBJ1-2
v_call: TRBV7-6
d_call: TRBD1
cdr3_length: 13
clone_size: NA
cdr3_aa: CASSGQGVEGYTF
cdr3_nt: TGTGCCAGCAGTGGACAGGGAGTAGAAGGCTACACCTTC

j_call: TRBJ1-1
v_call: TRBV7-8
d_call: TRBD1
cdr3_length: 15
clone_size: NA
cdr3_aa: CASSSYRGLGTEAFF
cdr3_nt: TGTGCCAGCAGCTCATACAGGGGGCTGGGCACTGAAGCTTTCTTT

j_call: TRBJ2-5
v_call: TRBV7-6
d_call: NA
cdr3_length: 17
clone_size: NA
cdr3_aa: CASSLAVLRGPWETQYF
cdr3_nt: TGTGCCAGCAGCTTAGCGGTTCTTAGAGGACCTTGGGAGACCCAGTACTTC

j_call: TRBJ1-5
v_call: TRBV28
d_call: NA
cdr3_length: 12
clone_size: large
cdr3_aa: CASSIYNQPQHF
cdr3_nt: TGTGCCAGCAGTATCTACAATCAGCCCCAGCATTTT

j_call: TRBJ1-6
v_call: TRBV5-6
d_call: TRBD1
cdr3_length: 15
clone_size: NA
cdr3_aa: CASSFSTGGNSPLHF
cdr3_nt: TGTGCCAGCAGCTTTTCGACAGGGGGTAATTCACCCCTCCACTTT

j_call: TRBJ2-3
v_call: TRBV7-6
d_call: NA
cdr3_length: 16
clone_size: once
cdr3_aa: CASSLTFGGSTDTQYF
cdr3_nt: TGTGCCAGCAGCTTAACGTTTGGGGGATCGACAGATACGCAGTATTTT

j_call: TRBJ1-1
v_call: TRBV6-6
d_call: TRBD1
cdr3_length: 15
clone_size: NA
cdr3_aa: CASSYVDRGGTEAFF
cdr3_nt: TGTGCCAGCAGTTACGTCGACAGGGGGGGGACTGAAGCTTTCTTT

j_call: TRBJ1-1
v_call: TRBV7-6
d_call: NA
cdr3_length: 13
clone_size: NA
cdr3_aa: CASSKRMDTEAFF
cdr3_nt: TGTGCCAGCAGCAAAAGGATGGACACTGAAGCTTTCTTT

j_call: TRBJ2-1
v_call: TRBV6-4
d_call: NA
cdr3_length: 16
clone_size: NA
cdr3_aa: CASSSGSGSSYNEQFF
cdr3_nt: TGTGCCAGCAGCTCGGGAAGTGGAAGCTCCTACAATGAGCAGTTCTTC

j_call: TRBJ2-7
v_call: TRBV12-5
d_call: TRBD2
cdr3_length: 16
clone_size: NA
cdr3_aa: CASGLDLAGFSYEQYF
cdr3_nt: TGTGCTAGTGGTTTGGACCTAGCGGGATTCTCCTACGAGCAGTACTTC

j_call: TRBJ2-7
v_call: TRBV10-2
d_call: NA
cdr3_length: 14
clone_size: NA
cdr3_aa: CASSESRGLDEQYF
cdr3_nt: TGCGCCAGCAGTGAGTCAAGGGGTCTGGACGAGCAGTACTTC

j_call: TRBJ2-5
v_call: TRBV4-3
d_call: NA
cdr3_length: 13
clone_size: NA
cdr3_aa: CASSQGDQETQYF
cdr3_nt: TGCGCCAGCAGCCAGGGGGACCAAGAGACCCAGTACTTC

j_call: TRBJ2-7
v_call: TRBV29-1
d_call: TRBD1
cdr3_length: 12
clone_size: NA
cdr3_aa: CSAWDRGREQYF
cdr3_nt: TGCAGCGCCTGGGACAGGGGGCGCGAGCAGTACTTC

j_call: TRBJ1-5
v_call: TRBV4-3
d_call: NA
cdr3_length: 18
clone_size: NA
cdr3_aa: CASSQENGQGLVNQPQHF
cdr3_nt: TGCGCCAGCAGCCAAGAAAATGGGCAGGGCCTAGTTAATCAGCCCCAGCATTTT

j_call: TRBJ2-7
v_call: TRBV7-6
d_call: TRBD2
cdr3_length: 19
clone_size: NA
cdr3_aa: CASSLFGLAGGPKAYEQYF
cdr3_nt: TGTGCCAGCAGCTTATTCGGGCTAGCGGGAGGGCCGAAGGCCTACGAGCAGTACTTC

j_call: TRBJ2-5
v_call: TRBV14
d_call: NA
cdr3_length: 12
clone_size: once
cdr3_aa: CASSHRWETQYF
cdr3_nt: TGTGCCAGCAGCCATCGGTGGGAGACCCAGTACTTC

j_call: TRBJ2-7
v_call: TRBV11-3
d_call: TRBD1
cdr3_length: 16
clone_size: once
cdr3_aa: CASSPRDRGISYEQYF
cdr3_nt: TGTGCCAGCAGCCCCAGGGACAGGGGAATATCCTACGAGCAGTACTTC

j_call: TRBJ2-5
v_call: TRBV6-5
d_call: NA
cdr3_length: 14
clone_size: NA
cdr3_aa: CASSYTGLEETQYF
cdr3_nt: TGTGCCAGCAGTTACACAGGACTTGAAGAGACCCAGTACTTC

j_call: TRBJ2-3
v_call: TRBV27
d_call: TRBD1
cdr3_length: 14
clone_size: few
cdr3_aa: CASSSTGGADTQYF
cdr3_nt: TGTGCCAGCAGCTCGACAGGGGGCGCAGATACGCAGTATTTT

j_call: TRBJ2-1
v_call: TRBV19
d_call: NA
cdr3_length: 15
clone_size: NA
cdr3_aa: CASSMTGATYNEQFF
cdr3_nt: TGTGCCAGTAGTATGACAGGCGCTACCTACAATGAGCAGTTCTTC

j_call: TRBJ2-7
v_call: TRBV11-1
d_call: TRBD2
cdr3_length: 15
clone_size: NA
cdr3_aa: CASSFPTSGTDEQYF
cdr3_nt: TGTGCCAGCAGCTTCCCGACTAGCGGTACTGACGAGCAGTACTTC

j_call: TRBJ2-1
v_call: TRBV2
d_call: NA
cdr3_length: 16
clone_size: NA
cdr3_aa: CASRPPGGTVYNEQFF
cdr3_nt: TGTGCCAGCAGACCCCCGGGCGGGACAGTGTACAATGAGCAGTTCTTC

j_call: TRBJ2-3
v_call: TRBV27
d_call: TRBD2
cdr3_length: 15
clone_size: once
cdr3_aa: CASSQTSGGTDTQYF
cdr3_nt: TGTGCCAGCAGCCAGACTAGCGGGGGCACAGATACGCAGTATTTT

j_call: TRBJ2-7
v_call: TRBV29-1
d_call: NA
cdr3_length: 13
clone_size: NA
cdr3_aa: CSVERPGLSEQYF
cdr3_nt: TGCAGCGTTGAAAGGCCCGGTTTGTCCGAGCAGTACTTC

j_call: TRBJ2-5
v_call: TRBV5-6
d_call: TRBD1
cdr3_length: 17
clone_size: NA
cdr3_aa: CASSPGTGLTNQETQYF
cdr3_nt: TGTGCCAGCAGTCCCGGGACAGGGTTGACCAACCAAGAGACCCAGTACTTC

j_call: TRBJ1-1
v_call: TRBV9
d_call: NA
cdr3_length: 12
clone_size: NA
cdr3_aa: CASGPGDTEAFF
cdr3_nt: TGTGCCAGCGGGCCGGGGGACACTGAAGCTTTCTTT